Presented here are 25 T cell receptor beta chains from one specimen sequenced in a study of PD-1 blockade in classical Hodgkin lymphoma. The assay was immunoSEQ multiplex PCR, and TCRdb's table has in-frame clones only and misses some. Among about 24,000 clones, around four fifths were seen once, and the ten largest hold 6% to 6.5%. As for time point: cycle 4 day 1 (C4D1), after 6 weeks of nivolumab. With no exception, relapse followed autologous stem cell transplantation in all patients, and brentuximab vedotin exposure varied. The sequenced sample was peripheral blood mononuclear cells (PBMCs), obtained before the fourth cycle of nivolumab. The receptors originated from a human donor with classical Hodgkin lymphoma.

The rearrangement links TRBV28 to TRBJ2-1; D not certain. The CDR3 has 17 amino acids. Trimming removed 2 bases from V and 5 bases from J, with 19 bases in between. Germline CDR1 and CDR2: MDHEN and SYDVKM. Written as DNA, the CDR3 is TGTGCCAGCAGTTTAAACCAGTGGGCGGCGGCCGACAATGAGCAGTTCTTC. It is translated as CASSLNQWAAADNEQFF.

The chain recombines TRBV2 with TRBJ1-5; D might be TRBD1 (5 bases). V gave up 7 bases and J gave up 3 bases, with 10 bases separating them. Per the germline V gene, CDR1 is SNHLY and CDR2 is FYNNEI. The CDR3 contains 13 residues. The CDR3 region is CASTRGYNQPQHF. The CDR3 DNA follows: TGTGCCAGCACGAGGGGATACAATCAGCCCCAGCATTTT. Using reference TRBV2 and TRBJ1-5 for the parts outside the CDR3, the full variable domain is EPEVTQTPSHQVTQMGQEVILRCVPISNHLYFYWYRQILGQKVEFLVSFYNNEISEKSEIFDDQFSVERPDGSNFTLKIRSTKLEDSAMYFCASTRGYNQPQHFGDGTRLSIL.

V usage is TRBV11-2 and J usage is TRBJ1-2; no clear D gene. This CDR3 comprises 14 residues. V lost 2 bases and J lost 8, with 15 bases in between. Germline V gene lookup returns CDR1 SGHAT and CDR2 FQNNGV. CDR3 residues: CASSLNLRLDGYTF. The CDR3 DNA reads TGTGCCAGCAGCTTAAATCTGCGGCTAGACGGCTACACCTTC.

V is TRBV6-6 and J is TRBJ1-2, with D unclear. CDR3 length: 16 amino acids. V was shortened by 2 bases and J by 0 bases, with 13 bases between the two germline ends. The germline V gene has CDR1 MNHNY and CDR2 SVGAGI (reference sequence). The CDR3 bases are TGTGCCAGCAGTTACCCAACCACCCGCGCTAACTATGGCTACACCTTC. It encodes CASSYPTTRANYGYTF.

The rearrangement links TRBV19 to TRBJ2-1; TRBD2 agrees at 10 bases. The germline gives CDR1 LNHDA, CDR2 SQIVND (reference sequence). V dropped 9 bases and J dropped 4; count of bases not matched to a gene: 9. This CDR3 has 15 residues. CDR3 nucleotide sequence: TGTGCCAGCGCCATTCTAGCGGGGGATTACAATGAGCAGTTCTTC. Translation: CASAILAGDYNEQFF.

The gene calls are TRBV6-6 and TRBJ1-2; possible D gene TRBD1, 6 bases. CDR3 length: 13 residues. V was pared by 5 bases and J by 6 bases, with 13 bases between. Germline V gives CDR1 MNHNY, CDR2 SVGAGI (reference sequence). The CDR3 nucleotides are TGTGCCAGCAGTCGCGGGACAAACGATGGCTACACCTTC. It specifies CASSRGTNDGYTF.

V is TRBV30 and J is TRBJ2-5; 8 bases are shared with TRBD1. Germline loops: CDR1 GTSNPN, CDR2 SVGIG (reference sequence). The CDR3 has 14 amino acids. The CDR3 DNA reads TGTCCCGCGCTACCGGACAGGGAACTAGAGACCCAGTACTTC. It specifies CPALPDRELETQYF.

The chain has TRBV2 and TRBJ1-2; D is ambiguous. V shed 6 bases and J shed 3 bases, with 17 bases lying between them. There are 15 residues in the CDR3. From germline, CDR1 is SNHLY and CDR2 FYNNEI. CDR3 in amino acids: CASRPRISGYYGYTF. The CDR3 nucleotides read TGTGCCAGCAGACCTCGAATATCGGGCTACTATGGCTACACCTTC.

The genes are TRBV7-9 and TRBJ2-1; 11 bases map to TRBD2. V lost 5 bases to trimming and J lost 3 bases; unmatched junction nucleotides: 3. Germline V gives CDR1 SEHNR, CDR2 FQNEAQ (reference sequence). CDR3 length: 15 residues. The DNA for the CDR3 is TGTGCCAGCAGCCTCGGGACTAGCGGCTACAATGAGCAGTTCTTC. This translates into CASSLGTSGYNEQFF.

The chain uses TRBV11-3 and TRBJ1-1, with D possibly TRBD1 on 5 matching bases. Deletions cut 7 bases from V and 1 base from J, with 13 bases between. The germline gives CDR1 SGHNT, CDR2 YENEEA. This CDR3 has 14 amino acids. In DNA form, the CDR3 reads TGTGCCAGCACCCGGGGACGGGAGAACACTGAAGCTTTCTTT. Its translation is CASTRGRENTEAFF.

The J gene is TRBJ2-1, the V gene TRBV28, with 11 bases fitting TRBD2. V shed 5 bases and J 7 bases; nucleotides not matched to a gene: 7. This CDR3 is built from 15 residues. The germline CDR1 and CDR2 sequences are MDHEN and SYDVKM. This chain's CDR3 is CASSTLAGGQNEQFF. CDR3 nucleotides: TGTGCCAGCAGTACTTTAGCGGGAGGGCAGAATGAGCAGTTCTTC. Full variable domain (outside the CDR3, taken from reference TRBV28 and TRBJ2-1): DVKVTQSSRYLVKRTGEKVFLECVQDMDHENMFWYRQDPGLGLRLIYFSYDVKMKEKGDIPEGYSVSREKKERFSLILESASTNQTSMYLCASSTLAGGQNEQFFGPGTRLTVL.

The chain carries TRBV5-1 and TRBJ1-5; 8 nucleotides match TRBD1. Germline V gene lookup returns CDR1 SGHRS and CDR2 YFSETQ. The CDR3 sequence is 14 residues long. Trimming at V came to 4 bases and at J to 7 bases, leaving 7 bases not matched to a gene. The CDR3 nucleotides read TGCGCCAGCAGCCCGGACAGGGAAGGACAGCCCCAGCATTTT. It codes for CASSPDREGQPQHF.

This chain links TRBV28 with TRBJ1-1, with a weak D call TRBD1 (6 bases). The CDR3 is 14 amino acids. Trimming took off 4 bases at V and 4 bases at J, with 13 bases between the two ends. Germline assignment: CDR1 MDHEN and CDR2 SYDVKM. The DNA of the CDR3 is TGTGCCAGCAGTTCCACAGGGTGGGGCACTGAAGCTTTCTTT. It specifies CASSSTGWGTEAFF.

As DNA, the CDR3 is TGTGCCAGCACCCTGACTAGCGGGAGCATGGGGGAGCAGTTCTTC. Its protein product is CASTLTSGSMGEQFF. The chain couples TRBV7-6 to TRBJ2-1, with 12 bases aligning to TRBD2. V gave up 7 bases and J gave up 10 bases; unmatched junction bases: 11. The CDR3 has 15 residues. In germline, CDR1 is SGHVS, CDR2 FNYEAQ.

V and J are TRBV9 and TRBJ1-1; D may be TRBD1 (5 bases). V lost 1 base and J 4 bases, leaving 17 bases between the germline ends. Per germline, CDR1 SGDLS and CDR2 YYNGEE. This CDR3 contains 16 residues. CDR3 amino acids: CASSVSGRVTGTEAFF. CDR3 nucleotides: TGTGCCAGCAGCGTATCGGGACGAGTCACAGGCACTGAAGCTTTCTTT. Variable domain in full (rest from reference TRBV9 and TRBJ1-1): DSGVTQTPKHLITATGQRVTLRCSPRSGDLSVYWYQQSLDQGLQFLIQYYNGEERAKGNILERFSAQQFPDLHSELNLSSLELGDSALYFCASSVSGRVTGTEAFFGQGTRLTVV.

V is TRBV9 and J is TRBJ1-1; D gene uncertain. Germline V gives CDR1 SGDLS, CDR2 YYNGEE. Trimming removed 0 bases from V and 2 bases from J, with 11 bases in between. CDR3 length equals 15 residues. CDR3 bases: TGTGCCAGCAGCGTAGAGTCAGAGCGAAACACTGAAGCTTTCTTT. Its translation is CASSVESERNTEAFF. The full variable domain, in which reference TRBV9 and TRBJ1-1 provide the parts outside the CDR3, is DSGVTQTPKHLITATGQRVTLRCSPRSGDLSVYWYQQSLDQGLQFLIQYYNGEERAKGNILERFSAQQFPDLHSELNLSSLELGDSALYFCASSVESERNTEAFFGQGTRLTVV.

This rearrangement joins TRBV10-3 to TRBJ2-4, with D uncertain. Germline CDR1 is ENHRY and CDR2 is SYGVKD. The CDR3 consists of 12 residues. V lost 6 bases and J 1 base, leaving 4 bases between the germline ends. CDR3 in DNA: TGTGCCATCAGGGGGGCCAAAAACATTCAGTACTTC. Translating it yields CAIRGAKNIQYF.

This clone was seen a handful of times. CDR3 region: CASRSGMEQYF. CDR3 nucleotides: TGTGCCAGCAGGTCCGGAATGGAGCAGTACTTC. The V call is TRBV7-9, the J call TRBJ2-7; D gene ambiguous. Trimming removed 6 bases from V and 7 bases from J, with 10 bases in between. The length of the CDR3 is 11 residues. Germline CDR1 reads SEHNR; CDR2 reads FQNEAQ (reference sequence).

This chain connects TRBV27 to TRBJ2-3; D is ambiguous. The length of the CDR3 is 17 residues. The V and J ends lost 5 bases and 1 base respectively, with 19 bases between them. Germline assignment: CDR1 MNHEY and CDR2 SMNVEV (reference sequence). This CDR3 is CASSPRSYPWGTDTQYF. CDR3 nucleotides: TGTGCCAGCAGTCCTCGCAGTTACCCCTGGGGCACAGATACGCAGTATTTT.

The chain has TRBV11-3 and TRBJ1-4; D might be TRBD1 (6 bases). Trimming pared 5 bases from V and 5 bases from J, leaving 15 bases between. This CDR3 comprises 15 residues. Looked up from germline, CDR1 is SGHNT and CDR2 is YENEEA. DNA of the CDR3: TGTGCCAGCAGCCAAAGGACAGCCGAGAATGAAAAACTGTTTTTT. Its protein is CASSQRTAENEKLFF.

V gene TRBV7-3 combines with J gene TRBJ2-4; D call uncertain. CDR1 is SGHTA, CDR2 FQGTGA, per germline. The CDR3 runs 15 residues. V was clipped by 3 bases and J by 0 bases, with 9 bases between them. CDR3 nucleotides: TGTGCCAGCAGCTTGTATTCCGGAGCCAAAAACATTCAGTACTTC. It encodes CASSLYSGAKNIQYF.

The chain combines TRBV28 with TRBJ1-1, with 7 bases matching TRBD1. The CDR3 runs 12 residues. The V and J ends lost 6 bases and 3 bases, in that order; junction bases with no gene match: 1. Germline CDR1 MDHEN, CDR2 SYDVKM. CDR3 sequence (DNA): TGTGCCAGCAGGGGGACAGACACTGAAGCTTTCTTT. Translation: CASRGTDTEAFF.

This sequence joins TRBV18 and TRBJ1-3, with D possibly matching TRBD1 (5 bases). Germline V lookup: CDR1 KGHSH, CDR2 LQKENI. Deletions cut 3 bases from V and 0 bases from J, with 12 bases between. This CDR3 has 16 residues. CDR3 sequence reads: CASSPGRRNSGNTIYF. DNA of the CDR3: TGTGCCAGCTCACCGGGGCGGAGAAACTCTGGAAACACCATATATTTT.

This chain joins TRBV9 and TRBJ2-3; 12 bases are shared with TRBD2. This CDR3 region has 20 residues. The V and J ends lost 4 bases and 2 bases, in that order; junction bases with no gene match: 17. Germline assignment: CDR1 SGDLS and CDR2 YYNGEE. The CDR3 region has the DNA TGTGCCAGCAGCACTAGACTAGCGGGGGCCGCCCGGCCGCACACAGATACGCAGTATTTT. Translated: CASSTRLAGAARPHTDTQYF.

The V and J genes are TRBV4-3 and TRBJ1-1; maybe TRBD1 (6 bases). Germline V gene sequence: CDR1 LGHNA, CDR2 YSLEER. V was clipped by 4 bases and J by 1 base, with 13 bases between them. This CDR3 has 15 residues. CDR3 sequence: CASSLGRGRNTEAFF. DNA for the CDR3: TGCGCCAGCAGCCTGGGCAGGGGCCGGAACACTGAAGCTTTCTTT.